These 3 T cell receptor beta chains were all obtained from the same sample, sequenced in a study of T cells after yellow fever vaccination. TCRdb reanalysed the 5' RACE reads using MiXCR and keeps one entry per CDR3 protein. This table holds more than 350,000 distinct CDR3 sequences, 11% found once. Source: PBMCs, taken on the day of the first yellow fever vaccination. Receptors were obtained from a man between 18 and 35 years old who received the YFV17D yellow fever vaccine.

The CDR3 DNA follows: TGCGCCAGCAGCCAAGCTTGGACAGCGGGTGGCTACACCTTC. Translated: CASSQAWTAGGYTF. V is TRBV4-3 and J is TRBJ1-2; tentatively, D is TRBD1 (6 bases). This CDR3 spans 14 amino acids. Trimming cost V 1 base and J 7 bases, with 13 bases left between them. The germline gives CDR1 LGHNA, CDR2 YSLEER.

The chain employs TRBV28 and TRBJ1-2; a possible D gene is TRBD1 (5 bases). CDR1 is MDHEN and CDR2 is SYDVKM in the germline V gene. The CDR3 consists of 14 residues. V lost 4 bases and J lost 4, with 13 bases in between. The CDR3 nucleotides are TGTGCCAGCAGTTCCGGGACGGATAGCTATGGCTACACCTTC. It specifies CASSSGTDSYGYTF.

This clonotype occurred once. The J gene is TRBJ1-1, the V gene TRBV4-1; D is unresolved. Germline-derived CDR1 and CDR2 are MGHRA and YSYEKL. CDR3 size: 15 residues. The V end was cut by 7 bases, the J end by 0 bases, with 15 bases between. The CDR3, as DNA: TGCGCCAGCAAGAGTCGAGAGGGATTGAACACTGAAGCTTTCTTT. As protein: CASKSREGLNTEAFF.